Presented here are 12 T cell receptor beta chains from one specimen sequenced in a study of cytomegalovirus exposure and HLA in healthy donors. Sequencing was performed with immunoSEQ multiplex PCR; in TCRdb, only in-frame clones are kept and a portion is missing. Of 150,000 to 180,000 clones in the sample, approximately 86% are singletons; the top ten hold about a fifth. The sample taken for sequencing was PBMCs. The receptors were sampled from a man aged 18 to 30 in good health and CMV-seropositive.

This clone has a handful of counts. The chain joins TRBV5-1 to TRBJ1-2; D uncertain. CDR1 and CDR2 (germline): SGHRS, YFSETQ. Trimming stripped 4 bases from V and 3 bases from J, with 10 bases between. This CDR3 is 13 amino acids long. The CDR3 DNA is TGCGCCAGCAGCCTGGACGGTGACTATGGCTACACCTTC. It translates to CASSLDGDYGYTF. Complete variable domain (other parts from reference TRBV5-1 and TRBJ1-2): KAGVTQTPRYLIKTRGQQVTLSCSPISGHRSVSWYQQTPGQGLQFLFEYFSETQRNKGNFPGRFSGRQFSNSRSEMNVSTLELGDSALYLCASSLDGDYGYTFGSGTRLTVV.

There are many counts of this clone. V is TRBV7-3 and J is TRBJ2-7; TRBD2 matches at 14 bases. The length of the CDR3 is 13 residues. The germline gives CDR1 SGHTA, CDR2 FQGTGA. Losses at the gene ends were 8 bases for V and 3 bases for J; bases not matched to a gene: 0. This chain's CDR3 is CASGTSGGYEQYF. CDR3 nucleotide sequence: TGTGCCAGCGGGACTAGCGGGGGCTACGAGCAGTACTTC.

This clone was detected a few times. The J gene is TRBJ2-7, the V gene TRBV12-5; D call uncertain. The germline V and J ends were trimmed by 0 bases and 4 bases, with 7 bases remaining between them. CDR1 LGHNT and CDR2 FRNRAP come from the germline V gene. The CDR3 has 13 amino acids. The CDR3 loop is CASGLVSQYEQYF. CDR3 bases: TGTGCTAGTGGTTTGGTAAGCCAATACGAGCAGTACTTC.

The chain recombines TRBV7-2 with TRBJ2-2; 7 bases match TRBD1. The length of the CDR3 is 16 residues. Germline CDR1 SGHTA, CDR2 FQGNSA. With 2 bases clipped from V and 0 bases from J, the junction kept 3 bases outside the gene matches. The CDR3: CASSLFGTANTGELFF. The CDR3 DNA follows: TGTGCCAGCAGCTTATTCGGGACAGCGAACACCGGGGAGCTGTTTTTT.

V usage is TRBV5-1 and J usage is TRBJ1-3; TRBD1 agrees at 10 bases. CDR1 and CDR2 from the germline V gene are SGHRS and YFSETQ. With V trimmed by 4 bases and J by 7 bases, 8 bases remained unmatched. This CDR3 is built from 15 residues. CDR3 DNA sequence: TGCGCCAGCAGCCCCCCACTGACAGGGGGCAACACCATATATTTT. It codes for CASSPPLTGGNTIYF.

V usage is TRBV27 and J usage is TRBJ1-2; possible D gene TRBD1, 5 bases. The germline gives CDR1 MNHEY, CDR2 SMNVEV (reference sequence). Deletions cut 0 bases from V and 8 bases from J, with 13 bases between. CDR3 length: 14 residues. Written as DNA, the CDR3 is TGTGCCAGCAGTTTATCGACGACAGAAATGGGCTACACCTTC. It translates to CASSLSTTEMGYTF.

This sequence joins TRBV29-1 and TRBJ2-7; 8 nucleotides match TRBD1. CDR3 length: 15 amino acids. Germline CDR1 SQVTM, CDR2 ANQGSEA. V lost 0 bases, J lost 4 bases, and 8 bases stayed unmatched. This CDR3 reads CSVEDRTGQVYEQYF. For the CDR3, the DNA is TGCAGCGTTGAAGATAGGACGGGACAGGTTTACGAGCAGTACTTC.

The rearrangement joins TRBV5-1 to TRBJ2-1; 7 bases fit TRBD1. The CDR3 loop spans 15 amino acids. Germline values: CDR1 SGHRS, CDR2 YFSETQ. The J segment lost 2 bases and the V segment lost 4 bases, leaving 6 bases of the junction unmatched. The CDR3 nucleotides read TGCGCCAGCAGCGCGTCCGGGACAGCCTACAATGAGCAGTTCTTC. This encodes CASSASGTAYNEQFF.

V and J are TRBV30 and TRBJ1-5; 7 nucleotides line up with TRBD1. This CDR3 comprises 17 residues. The V and J ends lost 1 base and 0 bases, in that order; junction bases with no gene match: 9. Germline-derived CDR1 and CDR2 are GTSNPN and SVGIG (reference sequence). The CDR3 sequence: CAWSGQGNLISNQPQHF. CDR3 coding DNA: TGTGCCTGGAGTGGACAGGGAAATCTAATTAGCAATCAGCCCCAGCATTTT.

The chain employs TRBV5-1 and TRBJ2-1; 7 bases fit TRBD2. The CDR3 is 14 residues long. CDR1 and CDR2 from the germline V gene are SGHRS and YFSETQ. Trimming cost V 5 bases and J 5 bases; bases outside gene matches: 7. The CDR3 loop is CASRLAVTNNEQFF. CDR3 in DNA: TGCGCCAGCAGGCTAGCGGTTACGAACAATGAGCAGTTCTTC.

The chain employs TRBV5-1 and TRBJ1-1; D is unclear. The ends were cut back, 0 bases at V and 0 bases at J, with 15 bases in the middle. Germline CDR1 SGHRS, CDR2 YFSETQ. The CDR3 spans 17 residues. The CDR3 coding sequence is TGCGCCAGCAGCTTGGCGGCAGGCGCCCCCATGAACACTGAAGCTTTCTTT. Translating gives CASSLAAGAPMNTEAFF.

The V gene is TRBV11-1, the J gene TRBJ1-6, with a tentative D call TRBD1 (6 bases). CDR3 size: 14 residues. The V end was cut by 3 bases, the J end by 8 bases, with 11 bases between. Germline CDR1 and CDR2: SGHAT and FQDESV (reference sequence). CDR3 DNA sequence: TGTGCCAGCAGCTTCCTAGGGGGATATTCACCCCTCCACTTT. Encoded protein: CASSFLGGYSPLHF.